The T cell receptor (beta chain) under discussion was sequenced for a study of CD8+ T cells in alopecia areata. Study outcomes and limitations: Compared with normal scalp, lesional scalp had higher clonality and more expanded CD8+ clones. Shared TCR sequences were less clear between patients than in mice, possibly partly from HLA diversity.

CDR3 length: 14 amino acids. Germline V gene data show CDR1 as SGHNT and CDR2 as YYREEE (reference sequence). Trimming pared 0 bases from V and 0 bases from J, leaving 6 bases between. The authors extracted RNA and reverse transcribed it into cDNA as the sequencing template. Clones were sequenced by immunoSEQ multiplex PCR, and TCRdb holds only the in-frame ones, with some missing. The profile shows about 150,000 clones, 45% to 60% of them singletons. A few counts support this clone. What it binds is unknown. Lesional scalp punch biopsies and peripheral blood came from alopecia areata patients. Researchers picked out CD4+ and CD8+ T cells from PBMCs by sorting.

The material sequenced was CD4+ T cells sorted from blood. The receptor comes from a human donor with alopecia areata. V is TRBV5-4 and J is TRBJ2-5; D is undetermined. The CDR3 DNA reads TGTGCCAGCAGCTTGGTGGGGTACCAAGAGACCCAGTACTTC. Its translation: CASSLVGYQETQYF. Full variable domain (remainder filled in from reference TRBV5-4 and TRBJ2-5): ETGVTQSPTHLIKTRGQQVTLRCSSQSGHNTVSWYQQALGQGPQFIFQYYREEENGRGNFPPRFSGLQFPNYSSELNVNALELDDSALYLCASSLVGYQETQYFGPGTRLLVL.